Listed below are T cell receptor beta chains from one sample, sequenced in a study of post-analysis software for immune sequencing data. MiXCR, run by TCRdb on the PCR reads, gives a single entry per CDR3 protein. This repertoire shows hundreds of thousands of distinct CDR3 sequences, around 40% found once; its top ten account for 1.5% to 2%. The sequenced sample was blood. The source of these receptors is a girl under 18 with multiple sclerosis. The CDR3 runs from the conserved cysteine through the conserved F or W. D genes are given only for firm matches. Clone size is given for some rows only: seen once, a few or many times, or a class if the clone is expanded.

clone_size: few
v_call: TRBV7-8
d_call: -
j_call: TRBJ2-3
cdr3_aa: CASSFSGTPYFRASTDTQYF
cdr3_nt: TGTGCCAGCAGTTTCTCCGGGACCCCTTATTTTAGAGCTAGCACAGATACGCAGTATTTT

clone_size: few
v_call: TRBV5-1
d_call: TRBD2
j_call: TRBJ2-1
cdr3_aa: CASSPSGFAGGADEQFF
cdr3_nt: TGCGCCAGCAGCCCAAGCGGCTTCGCGGGGGGGGCGGATGAGCAGTTCTTC

clone_size: few
v_call: TRBV29-1
d_call: -
j_call: TRBJ2-7
cdr3_aa: CSVGRRLKDNEQYF
cdr3_nt: TGCAGCGTTGGTCGCAGGTTGAAGGATAACGAGCAGTACTTC

clone_size: -
v_call: TRBV12-3/TRBV12-4
d_call: TRBD1
j_call: TRBJ2-1
cdr3_aa: CASRPGQQGHEQFF
cdr3_nt: TGTGCCAGCAGACCGGGACAGCAGGGCCATGAGCAGTTCTTC

clone_size: -
v_call: TRBV5-1
d_call: TRBD2
j_call: TRBJ2-5
cdr3_aa: CASSLSLAGGRETQYF
cdr3_nt: TGCGCCAGCAGCTTGAGCCTAGCGGGGGGCCGAGAGACCCAGTACTTC

clone_size: -
v_call: TRBV5-5
d_call: TRBD2
j_call: TRBJ2-1
cdr3_aa: CASTRAGDIYNEQFF
cdr3_nt: TGTGCCAGTACTCGAGCGGGAGACATCTACAATGAGCAGTTCTTC

clone_size: -
v_call: TRBV4-1
d_call: -
j_call: TRBJ2-3
cdr3_aa: CASSQDDASVDTQYF
cdr3_nt: TGCGCCAGCAGCCAAGATGATGCGTCCGTAGATACGCAGTATTTT

clone_size: -
v_call: TRBV27
d_call: -
j_call: TRBJ2-1
cdr3_aa: CASSLGRAGSYNEQFF
cdr3_nt: TGTGCCAGCAGTTTAGGGCGGGCGGGCTCCTACAATGAGCAGTTCTTC

clone_size: few
v_call: TRBV6-5
d_call: TRBD2
j_call: TRBJ2-7
cdr3_aa: CASSVGLAAEQYF
cdr3_nt: TGTGCCAGCAGTGTGGGACTAGCGGCCGAGCAGTACTTC

clone_size: -
v_call: TRBV5-5
d_call: -
j_call: TRBJ2-3
cdr3_aa: CASSSGENLDTQYF
cdr3_nt: TGTGCCAGCAGCTCAGGAGAGAACTTAGATACGCAGTATTTT

clone_size: few
v_call: TRBV7-2
d_call: TRBD1
j_call: TRBJ1-2
cdr3_aa: CASSSDRGVNYGYTF
cdr3_nt: TGTGCCAGCAGCTCAGACAGGGGGGTCAACTATGGCTACACCTTC

clone_size: -
v_call: TRBV4-1
d_call: -
j_call: TRBJ1-4
cdr3_aa: CASSRKTDATNEKLFF
cdr3_nt: TGCGCCAGCAGCCGAAAGACGGATGCAACTAATGAAAAACTGTTTTTT

clone_size: -
v_call: TRBV7-2
d_call: -
j_call: TRBJ2-7
cdr3_aa: CASTLTAFEQYF
cdr3_nt: TGTGCCAGCACCCTGACGGCTTTCGAGCAGTACTTC

clone_size: -
v_call: TRBV12-3/TRBV12-4
d_call: -
j_call: TRBJ1-1
cdr3_aa: CASTESGYTEAFF
cdr3_nt: TGTGCCAGCACCGAGTCAGGGTACACTGAAGCTTTCTTT

clone_size: few
v_call: TRBV7-2
d_call: -
j_call: TRBJ1-2
cdr3_aa: CASSEIVITNYGYTF
cdr3_nt: TGTGCCAGCAGCGAAATAGTGATTACTAACTATGGCTACACCTTC

clone_size: -
v_call: TRBV4-2
d_call: -
j_call: TRBJ2-1
cdr3_aa: CASSQVELGVGNEQFF
cdr3_nt: TGTGCCAGCAGCCAAGTTGAACTAGGAGTCGGCAATGAGCAGTTCTTC

clone_size: few
v_call: TRBV12-3/TRBV12-4
d_call: -
j_call: TRBJ2-3
cdr3_aa: CASSTSYATDTQYF
cdr3_nt: TGTGCCAGCAGTACATCATACGCCACAGATACGCAGTATTTT

clone_size: -
v_call: TRBV6-2/TRBV6-3
d_call: -
j_call: TRBJ1-5
cdr3_aa: CASSYSRVNQPQHF
cdr3_nt: TGTGCCAGCAGTTATTCGCGAGTCAATCAGCCCCAGCATTTT

clone_size: few
v_call: TRBV5-1
d_call: -
j_call: TRBJ2-1
cdr3_aa: CASSSDFYEQFF
cdr3_nt: TGCGCCAGCAGCTCAGACTTTTATGAGCAGTTCTTC

clone_size: -
v_call: TRBV25-1
d_call: -
j_call: TRBJ2-7
cdr3_aa: CASSEAGSPYEQYF
cdr3_nt: TGTGCCAGCAGTGAAGCGGGGTCCCCCTACGAGCAGTACTTC

clone_size: many
v_call: TRBV20-1
d_call: -
j_call: TRBJ2-7
cdr3_aa: CSAAGSYEQYF
cdr3_nt: TGCAGTGCTGCAGGGTCCTACGAGCAGTACTTC

clone_size: few
v_call: TRBV20-1
d_call: -
j_call: TRBJ1-1
cdr3_aa: CSASPTSSDTEAFF
cdr3_nt: TGCAGTGCTAGCCCTACATCTTCGGACACTGAAGCTTTCTTT

clone_size: -
v_call: TRBV4-2
d_call: -
j_call: TRBJ1-5
cdr3_aa: CASNQEGGWENQPQHF
cdr3_nt: TGTGCCAGCAACCAAGAAGGGGGGTGGGAAAATCAGCCCCAGCATTTT